A selection of T cell receptor beta chains follows, all from one sample in a study of cytomegalovirus exposure and HLA in healthy donors. Assay used: immunoSEQ multiplex PCR; TCRdb lists only in-frame clones, some missing. The data contain 220,000 or so clones, roughly 84% of them singletons. Sequences were obtained from PBMCs. All receptors derive from a woman younger than 30 in good health and CMV-seropositive. Both conserved end residues are part of each CDR3. The D gene is left open where the match is weak.

j_gene,d_gene,v_gene,len,CDR3aa
TRBJ2-7,.,TRBV2,15,CASSGDPQGSYEQYF
TRBJ2-1,.,TRBV27,13,CASTERTYNEQFF
TRBJ1-1,.,TRBV9,13,CASSKRGNTEAFF
TRBJ2-7,.,TRBV21-1,15,CASSTPSGTTYEQYF
TRBJ2-5,.,TRBV7-9,13,CASSSEALGTQYF
TRBJ2-3,TRBD2,TRBV2,14,CASSGTSGTDTQYF
TRBJ1-1,TRBD1,TRBV28,13,CASGTGGVNEAFF
TRBJ1-1,.,TRBV28,12,CASSLYGTEAFF
TRBJ2-7,.,TRBV28,12,CASSFRRDEQYF
TRBJ2-7,.,TRBV5-8,17,CASSLNSRLGRSDEQYF
TRBJ2-2,TRBD1,TRBV19,17,CASSMSGGRGNTGELFF
TRBJ2-5,TRBD1,TRBV5-6,15,CASSLARTGEETQYF
TRBJ2-7,.,TRBV10-2,13,CASKTGRSYEQYF
TRBJ1-2,.,TRBV29-1,15,CSVEEEGQSNYGYTF
TRBJ2-7,.,TRBV7-6,13,CASSLVQTYEQYF
TRBJ2-7,.,TRBV28,16,CASSSSRRRSFYEQYF
TRBJ1-1,.,TRBV5-1,14,CASSPQTGNTEAFF
TRBJ2-7,TRBD1,TRBV27,13,CASSYRGTYEQYF
TRBJ2-1,TRBD2,TRBV7-3,13,CASSSQGLAEQFF
TRBJ2-1,TRBD2,TRBV7-9,16,CASPYGSGRAYNEQFF
TRBJ2-1,.,TRBV27,15,CASSSLKGLGNEQFF
TRBJ2-1,TRBD2,TRBV5-1,18,CASSRRGTSGSAYNEQFF
TRBJ1-2,TRBD1,TRBV30,17,CAWSTGTGGRIDYGYTF
TRBJ1-2,.,TRBV10-3,12,CAISRTDYGYTF
TRBJ1-1,TRBD1,TRBV9,16,CASSVASDREDTEAFF
TRBJ2-5,TRBD2,TRBV30,16,CAWSAGSGTLQETQYF
TRBJ2-5,TRBD1,TRBV19,16,CASSIKGQGVKKTQYF
TRBJ2-3,.,TRBV5-1,16,CASSLGATAMTDTQYF
TRBJ2-3,.,TRBV30,15,CAWSPGQGGTDTQYF
TRBJ2-7,TRBD1,TRBV27,16,CASSFTTGTGFYEQYF
TRBJ2-1,.,TRBV7-9,13,CASSFGQPSPQFF
TRBJ1-2,.,TRBV7-2,17,CASSPDAWGSVNYGYTF
TRBJ2-1,.,TRBV30,16,CAWSVEPGGPEWGQFF